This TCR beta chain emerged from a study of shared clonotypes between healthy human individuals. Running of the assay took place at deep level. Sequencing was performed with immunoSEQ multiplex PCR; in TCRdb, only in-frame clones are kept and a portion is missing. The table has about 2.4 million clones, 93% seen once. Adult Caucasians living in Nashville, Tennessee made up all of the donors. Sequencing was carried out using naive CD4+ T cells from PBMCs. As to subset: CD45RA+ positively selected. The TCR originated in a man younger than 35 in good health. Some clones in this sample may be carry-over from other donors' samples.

As DNA, the CDR3 is TGCGCCAGCAGCCGTGTATCGGGGCCGGGGGATGAGCAGTTCTTC. Translation: CASSRVSGPGDEQFF. The chain recombines TRBV5-1 with TRBJ2-1; possible D gene TRBD2, 6 bases. V gave up 4 bases and J gave up 8 bases, with 19 bases separating them. CDR3 size: 15 residues. Germline V gene sequence: CDR1 SGHRS, CDR2 YFSETQ.